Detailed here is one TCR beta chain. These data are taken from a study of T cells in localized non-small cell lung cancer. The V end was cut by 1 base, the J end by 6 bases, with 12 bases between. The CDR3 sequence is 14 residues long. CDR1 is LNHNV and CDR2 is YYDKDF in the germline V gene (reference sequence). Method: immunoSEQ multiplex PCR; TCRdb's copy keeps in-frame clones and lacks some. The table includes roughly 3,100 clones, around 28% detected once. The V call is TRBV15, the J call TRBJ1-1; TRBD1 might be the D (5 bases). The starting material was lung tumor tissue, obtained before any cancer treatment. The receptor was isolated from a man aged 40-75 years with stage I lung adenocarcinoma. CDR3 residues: CATSRGGGLAEAFF. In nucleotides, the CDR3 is TGTGCCACCAGCAGAGGGGGGGGTTTGGCTGAAGCTTTCTTT. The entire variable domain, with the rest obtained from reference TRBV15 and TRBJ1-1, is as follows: DAMVIQNPRYQVTQFGKPVTLSCSQTLNHNVMYWYQQKSSQAPKLLFHYYDKDFNNEADTPDNFQSRRPNTSFCFLDIRSPGLGDTAMYLCATSRGGGLAEAFFGQGTRLTVV.